This TCR beta chain derives from a study of blood T cell repertoires in COVID-19. Looking at the study overall: Sites in the United States, Italy and Spain provided acute and convalescent COVID-19 samples. T cells, B-cell-depleted T cells, or PBMCs provided the cDNA or gDNA that served as material.

Trimming cost V 4 bases and J 1 base, with 10 bases left between them. This CDR3 is 14 amino acids long. CDR1 LGHDT and CDR2 YNNKEL come from the germline V gene (reference sequence). Original processing notes: Amplification of reference gene primers provided the estimated nucleated cell counts. The assay was immunoSEQ multiplex PCR, and TCRdb's table has in-frame clones only and misses some. That table supplies the V and J calls and clone size; D and trimming were determined from the DNA. The sample lists 350,000 to 500,000 clones, roughly 89% seen once, with roughly 0.76% in the top ten. The source of this sequence is a man aged 18 to 29 with COVID-19, enrolled during active disease. Sequenced: peripheral blood. This chain uses TRBV3-1 (or the pseudogene TRBV3-2) with TRBJ2-5; possible D gene TRBD1, 6 bases. The CDR3 DNA is TGTGCCAGCAGCCCGACAGGAGCCCAAGAGACCCAGTACTTC. It is translated as CASSPTGAQETQYF.